The 16 T cell receptor beta chains listed next were all sequenced from one sample in a study of shared clonotypes between healthy human individuals. Assay: immunoSEQ multiplex PCR; the TCRdb copy retains only in-frame clones and omits some. The sample contains about 960,000 clones, over 60% of which appear only once. Sequencing was done on a sample of memory CD4+ T cells sorted from blood. The sample's subset: CD45RA-negative fraction. Source of these receptors: a man between 18 and 35 years old in good health.

This clone is a singleton in its sample. The V gene is TRBV15, the J gene TRBJ1-4, with D unresolved. Germline V gene lookup returns CDR1 LNHNV and CDR2 YYDKDF (reference sequence). The CDR3 runs to 14 residues. V was pared by 2 bases and J by 5 bases, with 9 bases between. The CDR3 DNA reads TGTGCCACCAGCAGATTTGTGGGAAATGAAAAACTGTTTTTT. Amino acid sequence: CATSRFVGNEKLFF.

V gene TRBV30 combines with J gene TRBJ2-1; 9 bases align to TRBD1. The length of the CDR3 is 13 residues. Trimming took 5 bases from V and 3 from J; bases not matched to a gene: 2. Germline V gene sequence: CDR1 GTSNPN, CDR2 SVGIG (reference sequence). The CDR3 loop is CAWGTGNYNEQFF. CDR3 nucleotide sequence: TGTGCCTGGGGGACAGGGAACTACAATGAGCAGTTCTTC. The entire variable domain, with the rest obtained from reference TRBV30 and TRBJ2-1, is as follows: SQTIHQWPATLVQPVGSPLSLECTVEGTSNPNLYWYRQAAGRGLQLLFYSVGIGQISSEVPQNLSASRPQDRQFILSSKKLLLSDSGFYLCAWGTGNYNEQFFGPGTRLTVL.

Only one count was recorded for this clone. This chain connects TRBV18 to TRBJ1-5, with D perhaps TRBD1 (5 bases). V was pared by 5 bases and J by 0 bases, with 11 bases between. This CDR3 contains 15 residues. The germline gives CDR1 KGHSH, CDR2 LQKENI. CDR3 protein: CASSGAGNSNQPQHF. The DNA for the CDR3 is TGTGCCAGCTCAGGGGCAGGAAATAGCAATCAGCCCCAGCATTTT.

V is TRBV19 and J is TRBJ2-1; D is undetermined. Trimming removed 3 bases at V and 0 bases at J, with 12 bases between. The CDR3 loop spans 16 amino acids. Germline V lookup: CDR1 LNHDA, CDR2 SQIVND (reference sequence). CDR3 in amino acids: CASSIRLSSSYNEQFF. The CDR3, as DNA: TGTGCCAGTAGTATTCGGCTTTCAAGCTCCTACAATGAGCAGTTCTTC.

The chain links TRBV5-1 to TRBJ2-1; 7 bases are a match to TRBD1. CDR3 length: 15 amino acids. Germline V CDR1 and CDR2: SGHRS, YFSETQ. With 0 bases clipped from V and 6 bases from J, the junction kept 6 bases outside the gene matches. CDR3 nucleotide sequence: TGCGCCAGCAGCTTGGTAGGGACAGCCACCAATGAGCAGTTCTTC. It encodes CASSLVGTATNEQFF.

V usage is TRBV5-6 and J usage is TRBJ1-1; D gene unclear. Looked up from germline, CDR1 is SGHDT and CDR2 is YYEEEE. V dropped 4 bases and J dropped 3 bases, with 10 bases sitting between them. The CDR3 is made up of 13 amino acids. CDR3 bases: TGTGCCAGCAGCCTCCCTGGGGACACTGAAGCTTTCTTT. Its protein product is CASSLPGDTEAFF.

The chain uses TRBV12-5 and TRBJ2-3, with TRBD2 matching 8 bases. The V and J ends lost 0 bases and 3 bases, in that order; junction bases with no gene match: 14. The CDR3 runs 19 residues. Germline loops: CDR1 LGHNT, CDR2 FRNRAP. CDR3 loop: CASGLVPAAGVRRTDTQYF. In nucleotides, the CDR3 is TGTGCTAGTGGTTTGGTACCGGCAGCGGGAGTTCGGAGGACAGATACGCAGTATTTT. The full variable domain, completed using reference TRBV12-5 and TRBJ2-3, is DARVTQTPRHKVTEMGQEVTMRCQPILGHNTVFWYRQTMMQGLELLAYFRNRAPLDDSGMPKDRFSAEMPDATLATLKIQPSEPRDSAVYFCASGLVPAAGVRRTDTQYFGPGTRLTVL.

Remarks on this clone: This sample includes further DNA sequences coding for the same CDR3. This chain uses TRBV7-9 with TRBJ2-7; 12 bases line up with TRBD1. Looked up from germline, CDR1 is SEHNR and CDR2 is FQNEAQ (reference sequence). V shed 3 bases and J 4 bases; nucleotides not matched to a gene: 1. There are 14 residues in the CDR3. CDR3 protein: CASSLGQGAYEQYF. The CDR3 DNA is TGTGCCAGCAGCTTGGGACAGGGGGCTTACGAGCAGTACTTC.

This clone was recorded a few times. This chain connects TRBV6-5 to TRBJ1-5, with 7 bases aligning to TRBD1. From germline, CDR1 is MNHEY and CDR2 SVGAGI. The CDR3 spans 13 residues. V lost 6 bases, J lost 4 bases, and 3 bases stayed unmatched. CDR3 amino acids: CASSPQGNQPQHF. CDR3 bases: TGTGCCAGCAGCCCACAGGGGAATCAGCCCCAGCATTTT.

The chain has TRBV9 and TRBJ1-6; D unresolved. Trimming shortened V by 3 bases and J by 5 bases, and 9 bases separated the two germline ends. The CDR3 is made up of 14 amino acids. Germline V gene lookup returns CDR1 SGDLS and CDR2 YYNGEE. CDR3 nucleotides: TGTGCCAGCAGCGGAGGCCTGGATAATTCACCCCTCCACTTT. Amino acids: CASSGGLDNSPLHF.

This chain joins TRBV5-1 and TRBJ2-5, with TRBD1 matching over 10 bases. The CDR3 runs 16 residues. Germline CDR1 is SGHRS and CDR2 is YFSETQ. V was pared by 2 bases and J by 5 bases, with 9 bases of the junction left unmatched. The CDR3 coding sequence is TGCGCCAGCAGCTTAGACCGACAGGGGGCAGCGGAGACCCAGTACTTC. It is translated as CASSLDRQGAAETQYF.

This chain connects TRBV27 to TRBJ1-2; TRBD1 is a possible D gene (5 bases). V lost 4 bases and J lost 3, with 18 bases in between. Germline V gene sequence: CDR1 MNHEY, CDR2 SMNVEV (reference sequence). The CDR3 is 16 amino acids. The CDR3 DNA sequence: TGTGCCAGCAGTTCCGGGGCCGGGTCGTATCACTATGGCTACACCTTC. Its protein is CASSSGAGSYHYGYTF.

The CDR3 loop reads CASKYNLNTEAFF. The CDR3 DNA is TGTGCCAGCAAGTATAATTTGAACACTGAAGCTTTCTTT. The rearrangement joins TRBV18 to TRBJ1-1; D remains ambiguous. The CDR3 extends over 13 amino acids. CDR1 and CDR2 from the germline V gene are KGHSH and LQKENI. The germline V and J ends were trimmed by 8 bases and 0 bases, with 10 bases remaining between them.

CDR3 sequence: CASSQDRLAGDHEQYF. For the CDR3, the DNA is TGTGCCAGCAGCCAGGACAGACTAGCGGGGGACCACGAGCAGTACTTC. This sequence joins TRBV14 and TRBJ2-7; 12 bases align to TRBD2. The CDR3 covers 16 residues. The trim removed 3 bases at V and 5 bases at J, leaving 8 bases unmatched. The germline V gene encodes CDR1 SGHDN and CDR2 FVKESK.

This rearrangement joins TRBV7-9 to TRBJ1-2, with D hard to call. Germline V CDR1 and CDR2: SEHNR, FQNEAQ (reference sequence). V was shortened by 1 base and J by 9 bases, with 12 bases between the two germline ends. The CDR3 runs 13 residues. The CDR3 region is CASSLGPLGSYTF. The CDR3 bases are TGTGCCAGCAGCTTAGGGCCTCTTGGGAGCTACACCTTC.

The rearrangement uses TRBV28 and TRBJ2-3, with D perhaps TRBD2 (6 bases). In germline, CDR1 is MDHEN, CDR2 SYDVKM. This CDR3 region has 17 residues. V shed 3 bases and J shed 2 bases, with 18 bases lying between them. The CDR3 reads CASSFFGGRSTTDTQYF. CDR3 DNA sequence: TGTGCCAGCAGTTTTTTTGGGGGGAGGTCGACCACAGATACGCAGTATTTT.